The 12 T cell receptor beta chains below were found in one sample sequenced in a study of tumor T cells in aggressive B-cell lymphoma. Sequenced by immunoSEQ multiplex PCR; TCRdb stores in-frame clones only, minus some. The sample includes about 2,400 clones, roughly 87% of them seen just once. Material: tumor tissue. The receptors derive from an adult with diffuse large B cell lymphoma.

J is TRBJ2-7 and V is TRBV4-1; TRBD2 aligns across 14 bases. J was trimmed by 7 bases and V by 4 bases; bases with no gene match: 6. The CDR3 loop spans 15 amino acids. Germline CDR1 reads MGHRA; CDR2 reads YSYEKL. Here the CDR3 DNA reads TGCGCCAGCAGCCCAGGGACTAGCGGGAGAGAGGAGCAGTACTTC. Protein sequence: CASSPGTSGREEQYF.

This clone was seen a single time. The chain recombines TRBV4-3 with TRBJ2-7; 7 bases line up with TRBD2. This CDR3 is 16 amino acids long. Germline trimming cut 0 bases from V and 5 bases from J; bases unmatched to any gene: 10. Germline CDR1 LGHNA, CDR2 YSLEER. CDR3 DNA sequence: TGCGCCAGCAGCCAAGAATGGGGAGGGAGGGGCCACGAGCAGTACTTC. Protein sequence: CASSQEWGGRGHEQYF.

The rearrangement uses TRBV6-1 and TRBJ1-6; TRBD1 is a possible D gene (6 bases). V was cut by 3 bases and J by 7 bases, with 13 bases left in between. The CDR3 runs 15 residues. Germline CDR1 is MNHNS and CDR2 is SASEGT. CDR3 sequence: CASSETKGVNSPLHF. The DNA of the CDR3 is TGTGCCAGCAGTGAGACTAAGGGGGTGAATTCACCCCTCCACTTT.

The rearrangement joins TRBV11-2 to TRBJ2-2; maybe TRBD1 (5 bases). The CDR3 length is 17 residues. V was trimmed by 0 bases and J by 2 bases, leaving 13 bases between them. The germline CDR1 and CDR2 sequences are SGHAT and FQNNGV. Here the CDR3 DNA reads TGTGCCAGCAGCTTAGAGGTCTGGCGGACAAACACCGGGGAGCTGTTTTTT. Translating gives CASSLEVWRTNTGELFF.

This chain uses TRBV15 with TRBJ2-6; the D gene is possibly TRBD1 (5 bases). V shed 2 bases and J shed 1 base, with 15 bases lying between them. Germline CDR1 and CDR2: LNHNV and YYDKDF (reference sequence). CDR3 size: 18 residues. This chain's CDR3 is CATSRSIDRGSGANVLTF. For the CDR3, the DNA is TGTGCCACCAGCAGATCCATAGATAGGGGATCTGGGGCCAACGTCCTGACTTTC. Full variable domain (rest looked up from reference TRBV15 and TRBJ2-6): DAMVIQNPRYQVTQFGKPVTLSCSQTLNHNVMYWYQQKSSQAPKLLFHYYDKDFNNEADTPDNFQSRRPNTSFCFLDIRSPGLGDTAMYLCATSRSIDRGSGANVLTFGAGSRLTVL.

Comments on this clone: Relative to the germline gene, one junction end is altered; a read error may explain this. The chain links TRBV6-1 to TRBJ1-1; 9 bases match TRBD1. Germline V gives CDR1 MNHNS, CDR2 SASEGT. The CDR3 sequence is 14 residues long. The CDR3 protein is CASSEPGQGRFSSF. CDR3 nucleotides: TGTGCCAGCAGTGAACCGGGACAGGGTCGGTTTAGCTCCTTT.

The V and J genes are TRBV6-5 and TRBJ2-7; D perhaps matches TRBD2 (7 bases). Trimming took off 0 bases at V and 3 bases at J, with 9 bases between the two ends. CDR3 length: 14 residues. Per the germline V gene, CDR1 is MNHEY and CDR2 is SVGAGI. CDR3 DNA sequence: TGTGCCAGCAGTTACTCAGGGGGGGACTACGAGCAGTACTTC. Its protein product is CASSYSGGDYEQYF.

The chain links TRBV19 to TRBJ2-1; the D gene is possibly TRBD1 (6 bases). CDR1 is LNHDA, CDR2 SQIVND, per germline (reference sequence). V shed 0 bases and J shed 7 bases, with 16 bases lying between them. The CDR3 is 16 amino acids. DNA for the CDR3: TGTGCCAGTAGTATAGATAGACAGGACATGTGGAATGAGCAGTTCTTC. Amino acid sequence: CASSIDRQDMWNEQFF.

CDR3 DNA: TGTGCCAGCAGCGTAGGAGGGGGCCTTGGAAACACCATATATTTT. Protein: CASSVGGGLGNTIYF. The V and J genes are TRBV9 and TRBJ1-3, with 7 bases that match TRBD1. This CDR3 spans 15 amino acids. Trimming took 0 bases from V and 3 from J; bases not matched to a gene: 3. Per germline, CDR1 SGDLS and CDR2 YYNGEE.

The chain couples TRBV5-6 to TRBJ2-7, with a weak D call TRBD2 (6 bases). The CDR3 is made up of 14 amino acids. Trimming left V 5 bases short and J 1 base short, with 13 bases between. CDR1 is SGHDT, CDR2 YYEEEE, per germline. The CDR3 nucleotides read TGTGCCAGCAGACTATCCCTAGCGTCCTACGAGCAGTACTTC. Translating it yields CASRLSLASYEQYF. Full variable domain (outside the CDR3, taken from reference TRBV5-6 and TRBJ2-7): DAGVTQSPTHLIKTRGQQVTLRCSPKSGHDTVSWYQQALGQGPQFIFQYYEEEERQRGNFPDRFSGHQFPNYSSELNVNALLLGDSALYLCASRLSLASYEQYFGPGTRLTVT.

The chain uses TRBV27 and TRBJ2-1; 9 nucleotides line up with TRBD2. Germline V gene data show CDR1 as MNHEY and CDR2 as SMNVEV (reference sequence). This CDR3 contains 16 residues. J lost 7 bases, V lost 1 base, and 8 bases had no gene match. CDR3 sequence (DNA): TGTGCCAGCAGTTTATTAGGCGGGAGGGCCCTTAATGAGCAGTTCTTC. Amino acid sequence: CASSLLGGRALNEQFF.

The chain is built from TRBV6-6 and TRBJ2-1, with D perhaps TRBD1 (5 bases). Germline loops: CDR1 MNHNY, CDR2 SVGAGI (reference sequence). V was clipped by 6 bases and J by 10 bases, with 13 bases between them. The CDR3 is made up of 12 amino acids. The CDR3: CASSPQGVEQFF. CDR3 bases: TGTGCCAGCAGCCCTCAGGGTGTGGAGCAGTTCTTC.